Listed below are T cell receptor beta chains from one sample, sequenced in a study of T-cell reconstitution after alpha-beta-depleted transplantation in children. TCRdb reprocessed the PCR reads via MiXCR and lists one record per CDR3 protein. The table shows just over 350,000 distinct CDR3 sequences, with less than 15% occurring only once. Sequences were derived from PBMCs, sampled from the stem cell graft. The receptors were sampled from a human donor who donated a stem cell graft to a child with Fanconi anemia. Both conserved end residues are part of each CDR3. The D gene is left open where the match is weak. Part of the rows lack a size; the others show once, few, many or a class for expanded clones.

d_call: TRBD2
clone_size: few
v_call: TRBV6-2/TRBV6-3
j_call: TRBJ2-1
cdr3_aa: CASRTSGGTYNEQFF
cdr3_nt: TGTGCCAGCAGGACTAGCGGGGGAACGTACAATGAGCAGTTCTTC

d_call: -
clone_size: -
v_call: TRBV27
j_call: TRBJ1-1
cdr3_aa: CASSFGGSVSEAFF
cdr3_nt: TGTGCCAGCAGTTTTGGGGGCTCGGTTTCTGAAGCTTTCTTT

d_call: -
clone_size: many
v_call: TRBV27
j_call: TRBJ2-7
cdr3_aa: CASSLSSAATYEQYF
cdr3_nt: TGTGCCAGCAGTTTATCCTCGGCCGCTACCTACGAGCAGTACTTC

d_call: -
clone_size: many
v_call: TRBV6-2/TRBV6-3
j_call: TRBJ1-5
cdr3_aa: CASSYSGALSNQPQHF
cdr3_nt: TGTGCCAGCAGTTACTCAGGGGCGCTAAGCAATCAGCCCCAGCATTTT

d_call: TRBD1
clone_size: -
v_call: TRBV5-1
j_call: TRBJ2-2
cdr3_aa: CASSLIPPGQGRDTGELFF
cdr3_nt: TGCGCCAGCAGCTTGATCCCCCCCGGACAGGGAAGGGACACCGGGGAGCTGTTTTTT

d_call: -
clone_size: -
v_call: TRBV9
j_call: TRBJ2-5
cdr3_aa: CASSVDRVQETQYF
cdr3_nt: TGTGCCAGCAGCGTAGACAGGGTTCAAGAGACCCAGTACTTC

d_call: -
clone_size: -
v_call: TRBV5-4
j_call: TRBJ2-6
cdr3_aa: CASSSEWGSGANVLTF
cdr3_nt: TGTGCCAGCAGCTCAGAATGGGGTTCTGGGGCCAACGTCCTGACTTTC

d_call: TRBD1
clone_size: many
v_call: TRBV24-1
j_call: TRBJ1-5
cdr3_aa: CATSDLQGDQPQHF
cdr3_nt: TGTGCCACCAGTGATTTACAGGGGGATCAGCCCCAGCATTTT

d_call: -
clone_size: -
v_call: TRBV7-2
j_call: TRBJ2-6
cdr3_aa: CASSSGRGAAGANVLTF
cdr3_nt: TGTGCCAGCAGCTCAGGCCGGGGGGCAGCTGGGGCCAACGTCCTGACTTTC

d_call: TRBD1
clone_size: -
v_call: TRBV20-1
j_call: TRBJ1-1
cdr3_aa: CSADRGRDTEAFF
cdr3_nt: TGCAGTGCTGACAGGGGGCGAGATACTGAAGCTTTCTTT

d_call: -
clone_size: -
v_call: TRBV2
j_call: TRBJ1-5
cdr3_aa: CASSDRGPRTGQPQHF
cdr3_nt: TGTGCCAGCAGTGATAGGGGACCGCGTACGGGCCAGCCCCAGCATTTT

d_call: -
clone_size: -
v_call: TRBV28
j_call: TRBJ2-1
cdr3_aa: CASSRVSSYNEQFF
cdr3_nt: TGTGCCAGCAGTAGGGTTAGCTCCTACAATGAGCAGTTCTTC

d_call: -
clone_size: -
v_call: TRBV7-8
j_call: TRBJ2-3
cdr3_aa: CASSPGGRGILPYF
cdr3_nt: TGTGCCAGCAGCCCCGGAGGAAGGGGGATACTCCCGTATTTT

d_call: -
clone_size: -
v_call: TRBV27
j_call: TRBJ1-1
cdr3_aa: CASRQNKGANTEAFF
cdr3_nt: TGTGCCAGCAGGCAAAATAAGGGAGCGAACACTGAAGCTTTCTTT

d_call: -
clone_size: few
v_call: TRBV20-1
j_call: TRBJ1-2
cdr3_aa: CSARALSAYGYTF
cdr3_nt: TGCAGTGCTAGAGCACTGTCCGCCTATGGCTACACCTTC